The sequence of this T cell receptor beta chain was determined in a study of control samples from healthy donors and cancer patients. Trimming took 6 bases from V and 4 from J, leaving 7 bases between them. The CDR3 has 12 residues. This clone has only one observation. Sequencing used immunoSEQ multiplex PCR; TCRdb keeps in-frame clones, though not all of them. The sample holds some 34,000 clones; roughly 92% are singletons and the top ten take over 1.5%. The material sequenced was PBMCs. This clonotype originated in a man aged 40-49 years with colorectal cancer. The chain couples TRBV12-3 or TRBV12-4 to TRBJ1-3; no reliable D call. The chain's CDR3 is CASRYGGNTIYF. CDR3 DNA: TGTGCCAGCAGGTACGGCGGAAACACCATATATTTT.